Listed below are T cell receptor beta chains from one sample, sequenced in a study of identifying expanded T cells in peripheral blood. TCRdb's table, derived via immunoSEQ multiplex PCR, lists solely in-frame clones and lacks some. The sample shows about 110,000 clones, around 88% of them seen only once. Sequencing was done on a sample of blood. These receptors were taken from a person between 18 and 75 years old in good health. CDR3s include the opening cysteine and the closing phenylalanine or tryptophan. D genes are given only for firm matches. The size entry is marked missing in some rows and otherwise reads once, few, many or a size class.

V gene: TRBV2
J gene: TRBJ2-7
D gene: -
clone size: -
CDR3 protein: CASSEAWRTELEQYF
CDR3 DNA: TGTGCCAGCAGTGAAGCTTGGAGGACCGAGCTTGAGCAGTACTTC

V gene: TRBV19
J gene: TRBJ2-7
D gene: -
clone size: once
CDR3 protein: CASSILATQEEQYF
CDR3 DNA: TGTGCCAGTAGTATCCTAGCCACCCAAGAAGAGCAGTACTTC

V gene: TRBV2
J gene: TRBJ2-5
D gene: TRBD2
clone size: -
CDR3 protein: CATPRRAGGPETQYF
CDR3 DNA: TGTGCCACCCCCCGCCGAGCGGGGGGGCCTGAGACCCAGTACTTC

V gene: TRBV4-3
J gene: TRBJ1-5
D gene: -
clone size: -
CDR3 protein: CASSQEAEQPQHF
CDR3 DNA: TGCGCCAGCAGCCAAGAAGCTGAACAGCCCCAGCATTTT

V gene: TRBV7-2
J gene: TRBJ2-6
D gene: -
clone size: -
CDR3 protein: CASSSTFSGANVLTF
CDR3 DNA: TGTGCCAGCAGCTCAACCTTCTCTGGGGCCAACGTCCTGACTTTC

V gene: TRBV11-2
J gene: TRBJ2-1
D gene: TRBD2
clone size: -
CDR3 protein: CASSLDPGGVAGYNEQFF
CDR3 DNA: TGTGCCAGCAGCTTAGATCCCGGTGGGGTAGCGGGCTACAATGAGCAGTTCTTC

V gene: TRBV5-6
J gene: TRBJ2-3
D gene: -
clone size: -
CDR3 protein: CASRLDTDTQYF
CDR3 DNA: TGTGCCAGCAGACTGGACACAGATACGCAGTATTTT

V gene: TRBV4-3
J gene: TRBJ2-1
D gene: TRBD2
clone size: -
CDR3 protein: CASSQEEASGAHSYNEQFF
CDR3 DNA: TGCGCCAGCAGCCAAGAGGAGGCTAGCGGCGCCCACTCCTACAATGAGCAGTTCTTC

V gene: TRBV28
J gene: TRBJ1-1
D gene: -
clone size: -
CDR3 protein: CASRLTAGRMNTEAFF
CDR3 DNA: TGTGCCAGCAGGTTAACCGCGGGACGGATGAACACTGAAGCTTTCTTT

V gene: TRBV9
J gene: TRBJ2-1
D gene: -
clone size: -
CDR3 protein: CASSPFSGLNNEQFF
CDR3 DNA: TGTGCCAGCAGCCCATTTAGCGGACTGAACAATGAGCAGTTCTTC

V gene: TRBV19
J gene: TRBJ2-7
D gene: TRBD2
clone size: -
CDR3 protein: CASSISGLADTYEQYF
CDR3 DNA: TGTGCCAGTAGTATTTCGGGACTAGCGGATACCTACGAGCAGTACTTC

V gene: TRBV4-3
J gene: TRBJ2-1
D gene: -
clone size: once
CDR3 protein: CASSQRRGNYNEQFF
CDR3 DNA: TGCGCCAGCAGCCAAAGAAGGGGAAACTACAATGAGCAGTTCTTC

V gene: TRBV7-8
J gene: TRBJ2-6
D gene: -
clone size: once
CDR3 protein: CASSLAGVSGANVLTF
CDR3 DNA: TGTGCCAGCAGCTTAGCCGGGGTCTCTGGGGCCAACGTCCTGACTTTC

V gene: TRBV5-4
J gene: TRBJ2-3
D gene: TRBD1
clone size: -
CDR3 protein: CASSSPGQGTDTQYF
CDR3 DNA: TGTGCCAGCAGCTCACCGGGACAGGGGACAGATACGCAGTATTTT

V gene: TRBV15
J gene: TRBJ1-6
D gene: -
clone size: -
CDR3 protein: CATRGQSSYNSPLHF
CDR3 DNA: TGTGCCACCAGAGGACAGAGCTCCTATAATTCACCCCTCCACTTT

V gene: TRBV7-2
J gene: TRBJ2-7
D gene: -
clone size: -
CDR3 protein: CASTSAGYEQYF
CDR3 DNA: TGTGCCAGCACCTCGGCGGGTTACGAGCAGTACTTC

V gene: TRBV4-2
J gene: TRBJ1-1
D gene: -
clone size: -
CDR3 protein: CASSQGFDTEAFF
CDR3 DNA: TGTGCCAGCAGCCAAGGGTTCGACACTGAAGCTTTCTTT

V gene: TRBV10-3
J gene: TRBJ2-2
D gene: TRBD2
clone size: -
CDR3 protein: CATLAANTGELFF
CDR3 DNA: TGTGCCACGCTAGCGGCCAACACCGGGGAGCTGTTTTTT

V gene: TRBV6-6
J gene: TRBJ1-1
D gene: -
clone size: -
CDR3 protein: CASTGDIPMNTEAFF
CDR3 DNA: TGTGCCAGCACCGGGGACATCCCCATGAACACTGAAGCTTTCTTT

V gene: TRBV18
J gene: TRBJ1-3
D gene: -
clone size: -
CDR3 protein: CASSPRTRDSGNTIYF
CDR3 DNA: TGTGCCAGCTCACCCCGGACACGCGACTCTGGAAACACCATATATTTT

V gene: TRBV11-2
J gene: TRBJ1-1
D gene: -
clone size: -
CDR3 protein: CASSLWLRGRSEAFF
CDR3 DNA: TGTGCCAGCAGCTTATGGTTACGAGGGCGTTCTGAAGCTTTCTTT

V gene: TRBV10-3
J gene: TRBJ2-5
D gene: TRBD1
clone size: -
CDR3 protein: CAISGQGQETQYF
CDR3 DNA: TGTGCCATCAGTGGACAGGGCCAAGAGACCCAGTACTTC

V gene: TRBV19
J gene: TRBJ2-1
D gene: -
clone size: -
CDR3 protein: CASSMRRGRVNEQFF
CDR3 DNA: TGTGCCAGTAGTATGAGGAGGGGAAGGGTCAATGAGCAGTTCTTC

V gene: TRBV2
J gene: TRBJ2-2
D gene: -
clone size: -
CDR3 protein: CASSLRETELFF
CDR3 DNA: TGTGCCAGCAGTCTCAGAGAAACGGAGCTGTTTTTT

V gene: TRBV9
J gene: TRBJ2-1
D gene: -
clone size: -
CDR3 protein: CASSVLAGAPNEQFF
CDR3 DNA: TGTGCCAGCAGCGTTTTGGCAGGGGCCCCCAATGAGCAGTTCTTC